This T cell receptor delta chain appears in the sequencing data of a study of gamma-delta chains in newborns, infants, children. Whole-study context: Microbial exposure reportedly drives polyclonal innate γδ T cell expansion after birth.

The germline CDR1 and CDR2 sequences are GEAIGNYY and EKD. The CDR3 has 17 residues. TCRdb fed the reads to CATT. The sample yields about 15,000 delta-chain clones, about 7% seen once. Only a few counts were recorded for this clone. A junction end diverges from the germline sequence, so it may reflect a read error. The same CDR3 can be traced to other DNA sequences in this sample. The chain uses TRDV2 and TRDJ3, with D maybe TRDD3 (6 bases). This clonotype was obtained from a child who was a newborn, infant or young child, either healthy, febrile or measles-vaccinated (not recorded which). Sequencing was carried out using blood. The CDR3 DNA sequence: TGTGCCTGTGACACCGCTGGGGTCTCCTGGGACACTCGACAGATGTTTTTC. It specifies CACDTAGVSWDTRQMFF.